The next 6 T cell receptor beta chains were all read from a single sample in a study of T-cell memory formation after mild COVID-19. TCRdb itself ran the 5' RACE reads through MiXCR, one entry per CDR3 protein. The sample records 100,000 to 140,000 distinct CDR3 sequences, about an eighth being singletons. The material sequenced was PBMCs or a T cell subset sorted from them (not recorded which). These receptors were taken from a man aged 18 to 29 who had mild COVID-19 (a few samples of this study predate the infection). Cell type and time point are not known.

Ten or more counts support this clonotype. This chain connects TRBV12-3 or TRBV12-4 to TRBJ1-2; D is uncertain. This CDR3 is 12 amino acids long. The germline V and J ends were trimmed by 9 bases and 7 bases, with 15 bases remaining between them. The CDR3 DNA follows: TGTGCCAGTGACGGTCCCCAAGGTGGCTACACCTTC. It yields the protein CASDGPQGGYTF.

The V and J genes are TRBV4-2 and TRBJ2-1; D tentatively fits TRBD1 or TRBD2 (7 bases each). CDR1 and CDR2 (germline): LGHNA, YNFKEQ. This CDR3 spans 16 amino acids. Trimming took off 0 bases at V and 6 bases at J, with 15 bases between the two ends. The CDR3 protein is CASSQDGAGGVNEQFF. The CDR3 DNA reads TGTGCCAGCAGCCAAGATGGGGCAGGGGGGGTCAATGAGCAGTTCTTC.

The rearrangement joins TRBV4-2 to TRBJ1-2, with D uncertain. This CDR3 has 14 amino acids. Germline V lookup: CDR1 LGHNA, CDR2 YNFKEQ. The V end lost 1 base, the J end lost 4 bases, and 10 bases lay between the germline ends. The CDR3 protein is CASSQGLAGYGYTF. CDR3 DNA sequence: TGTGCCAGCAGCCAAGGTCTCGCGGGCTATGGCTACACCTTC.

The V gene is TRBV6-5, the J gene TRBJ2-5; the D call may be TRBD1 or TRBD2 (5 bases each). The V gene lost 3 bases and the J gene lost 5 bases, with 16 bases spanning the gap. This CDR3 is built from 15 residues. From germline, CDR1 is MNHEY and CDR2 SVGAGI. The CDR3 region is CASSYRGDDAETQYF. CDR3 nucleotides: TGTGCCAGCAGTTATCGTGGGGACGATGCGGAGACCCAGTACTTC.

This clonotype was observed many times. The V call is TRBV6-4, the J call TRBJ1-6; 12 nucleotides line up with TRBD1. The J segment lost 7 bases and the V segment lost 3 bases, leaving 4 bases of the junction unmatched. Germline V gives CDR1 MRHNA, CDR2 SNTAGT. The CDR3 loop spans 16 amino acids. CDR3 bases: TGTGCCAGCAGTGAAGGGACAGGGGGCAGGAATTCACCCCTCCACTTT. Its protein is CASSEGTGGRNSPLHF.

The rearrangement joins TRBV6-5 to TRBJ1-6; D unresolved. Per the germline V gene, CDR1 is MNHEY and CDR2 is SVGAGI. Trimming shortened V by 4 bases and J by 5 bases, and 9 bases separated the two germline ends. The CDR3 length is 14 residues. The CDR3 DNA sequence: TGTGCCAGCAGTTTCGCGGATAATAATTCACCCCTCCACTTT. This sequence encodes CASSFADNNSPLHF.